The rows below give T cell receptor beta chains drawn from one sample of a study of cytomegalovirus exposure and HLA in healthy donors. Produced via immunoSEQ multiplex PCR; TCRdb's table is partial and in-frame only. The table includes 90,000 to 140,000 clones, approximately 11% detected once. The specimen was PBMCs. These receptors were collected from a man in his forties in good health and CMV-seropositive. CDR3s include the opening cysteine and the closing phenylalanine or tryptophan. D genes are given only for firm matches. The size field is filled for only some rows; it gives once, few, many or a size class.

DNA: TGTGCCAGCAGCGCAGGGACTCTTAGTGGGGAAAAACTGTTTTTT
CDR3: CASSAGTLSGEKLFF
V: TRBV9
size: -
D: -
J: TRBJ1-4

DNA: TGTGCCAGCAGTGATCCCAGGGTGAAGGAAAAACTGTTTTTT
CDR3: CASSDPRVKEKLFF
V: TRBV2
size: few
D: -
J: TRBJ1-4

DNA: TGCGCCAGCAGCCAAGTCAGGCAAGAGACCCAGTACTTC
CDR3: CASSQVRQETQYF
V: TRBV4-1
size: -
D: -
J: TRBJ2-5

DNA: TGTGCCAGCAGCTCCCGGGGGACTAGTATTAGCGAGCAGTACTTC
CDR3: CASSSRGTSISEQYF
V: TRBV7-2
size: few
D: TRBD2
J: TRBJ2-7

DNA: TGTGCCAGCAGCTTCCAGGGGTCGAGAGAGACCCAGTACTTC
CDR3: CASSFQGSRETQYF
V: TRBV7-9
size: few
D: -
J: TRBJ2-5

DNA: TGTGCCAGCAGTTACTCGCTGGGGCCGACTAATGAAAAACTGTTTTTT
CDR3: CASSYSLGPTNEKLFF
V: TRBV6-6
size: few
D: -
J: TRBJ1-4

DNA: TGTGCCAGCAGCCTGGGTGGGACAGGAGTTCTCTCTGGAAACACCATATATTTT
CDR3: CASSLGGTGVLSGNTIYF
V: TRBV5-4
size: -
D: TRBD1
J: TRBJ1-3

DNA: TGTGCCACCAAACTAGCGGGCTCCTACAATGAGCAGTTCTTC
CDR3: CATKLAGSYNEQFF
V: TRBV15
size: -
D: TRBD2
J: TRBJ2-1

DNA: TGCGCCAGCAGCCAAGGCAATCGATTCGGGACACCGTCCTACGAGCAGTACTTC
CDR3: CASSQGNRFGTPSYEQYF
V: TRBV4-1
size: few
D: -
J: TRBJ2-7

DNA: TGCGCCAGCAGCCAAAATCCGACAGGGAAAGAGACCCAGTACTTC
CDR3: CASSQNPTGKETQYF
V: TRBV4-3
size: -
D: TRBD1
J: TRBJ2-5

DNA: TGTGCCAGCAGTGGGAGCAAAGGGGGTGGCTACACCTTC
CDR3: CASSGSKGGGYTF
V: TRBV6-6
size: few
D: -
J: TRBJ1-2

DNA: TGTGCCAGCAGCCTCTTTACCGGACTAGCTTACGAGCAGTACTTC
CDR3: CASSLFTGLAYEQYF
V: TRBV11-3
size: -
D: TRBD2
J: TRBJ2-7

DNA: TGCGCCAGCAGCCCCTGGGTAGCGGGAGACTCCTACGAGCAGTACTTC
CDR3: CASSPWVAGDSYEQYF
V: TRBV5-1
size: few
D: TRBD2
J: TRBJ2-7

DNA: TGTGCCAGCAGCTTAGACATAAGGGGCAGGGGATCCTACGAGCAGTACTTC
CDR3: CASSLDIRGRGSYEQYF
V: TRBV11-2
size: -
D: -
J: TRBJ2-7

DNA: TGTGCCAGCAGCTTAGGGGCGTCGCACCGCACTAGGAAAGCTGAGACCCAGTACTTC
CDR3: CASSLGASHRTRKAETQYF
V: TRBV11-2
size: -
D: -
J: TRBJ2-5

DNA: TGCGCCAGCAGCTACCCCGGATCGGGAGAAGGGACCGGGGAGCTGTTTTTT
CDR3: CASSYPGSGEGTGELFF
V: TRBV4-1
size: -
D: -
J: TRBJ2-2

DNA: TGTGCCAGCAGCTTAGGACTAGCGGGAGGAAGGGGTCGGACAGATACGCAGTATTTT
CDR3: CASSLGLAGGRGRTDTQYF
V: TRBV5-6
size: -
D: TRBD2
J: TRBJ2-3